These T cell receptor beta chains were read from a single sample in a study of cytomegalovirus exposure and HLA in healthy donors. Libraries were prepared by immunoSEQ multiplex PCR; TCRdb keeps only in-frame clonotypes and omits some of them. This sample has some 85,000 clones; 76% occur once, and the top ten carry about 2.9%. Material: PBMCs. The receptor set was obtained from a man aged 35-49 years in good health and CMV-seronegative. Both conserved end residues are part of each CDR3. The D gene is left open where the match is weak. Size values are once, few and many counts, or a class for expanded clones, and some rows have none.

.	TRBV4-1	TRBD1	TRBJ2-7	CASSQPGTGGQQYF	TGCGCCAGCAGCCAACCCGGGACAGGGGGCCAGCAGTACTTC
.	TRBV7-9	.	TRBJ2-3	CASSRAEESTDTQYF	TGTGCCAGCAGCCGGGCGGAGGAAAGCACAGATACGCAGTATTTT
.	TRBV18	.	TRBJ1-5	CASSPPGTQSYSNQPQHF	TGTGCCAGCTCGCCGCCCGGGACACAAAGTTATAGCAATCAGCCCCAGCATTTT
.	TRBV27	.	TRBJ2-3	CASRDLGTDTQYF	TGTGCCAGTCGGGACTTAGGCACAGATACGCAGTATTTT
.	TRBV7-2	.	TRBJ1-4	CASSLWHPATNEKLFF	TGTGCCAGCAGCTTATGGCACCCCGCAACTAATGAAAAACTGTTTTTT
.	TRBV5-1	TRBD1	TRBJ1-1	CASSAQGGENTEAFF	TGCGCCAGCAGCGCCCAGGGGGGAGAGAACACTGAAGCTTTCTTT
.	TRBV5-1	.	TRBJ1-2	CASSLGQVELYGYTF	TGCGCCAGCAGCTTGGGACAGGTGGAACTCTATGGCTACACCTTC
once	TRBV29-1	TRBD2	TRBJ2-2	CSVGGKANTGELFF	TGCAGCGTGGGGGGGAAAGCGAACACCGGGGAGCTGTTTTTT
.	TRBV28	.	TRBJ2-5	CASSLETQYF	TGTGCCAGCAGTCTAGAGACCCAGTACTTC
.	TRBV19	TRBD2	TRBJ2-3	CASSWGLAGDTQYF	TGTGCCAGTAGTTGGGGACTAGCGGGGGATACGCAGTATTTT
.	TRBV27	TRBD2	TRBJ2-3	CASSQLAGGGKDTQYF	TGTGCCAGCAGTCAACTAGCGGGGGGAGGTAAAGATACGCAGTATTTT
.	TRBV19	.	TRBJ1-1	CASRLDLKNTEAFF	TGTGCCAGTAGGCTCGACTTGAAGAACACTGAAGCTTTCTTT
.	TRBV5-4	.	TRBJ1-6	CASSRETRVSYNSPLHF	TGTGCCAGCAGCCGTGAGACGCGGGTCTCTTATAATTCACCCCTCCACTTT
.	TRBV9	.	TRBJ1-1	CASSVAAGNTEAFF	TGTGCCAGCAGCGTAGCTGCGGGGAACACTGAAGCTTTCTTT
.	TRBV9	TRBD2	TRBJ2-5	CASSGLAGGGETQYF	TGTGCCAGCAGCGGACTAGCGGGGGGAGGAGAGACCCAGTACTTC
.	TRBV4-2	TRBD1	TRBJ2-7	CASSQVLGTGGHEQYF	TGTGCCAGCAGCCAAGTTTTAGGAACAGGGGGCCACGAGCAGTACTTC
.	TRBV27	TRBD2	TRBJ2-5	CASSGRLAGAGMPQYF	TGTGCCAGCAGTGGGCGCTTAGCGGGGGCCGGGATGCCCCAGTACTTC
.	TRBV30	.	TRBJ1-1	CAWAGGTEAFF	TGTGCCTGGGCGGGAGGTACTGAAGCTTTCTTT
few	TRBV9	.	TRBJ2-5	CASSADTYQETQYF	TGTGCCAGCAGCGCCGACACGTACCAAGAGACCCAGTACTTC
.	TRBV29-1	TRBD2	TRBJ2-1	CSVGDPSRGGHNEQFF	TGCAGCGTTGGTGACCCCTCGCGGGGGGGCCACAATGAGCAGTTCTTC
.	TRBV11-1	.	TRBJ1-2	CASSLDRASYGYTF	TGTGCCAGCAGCTTAGACAGGGCGTCCTATGGCTACACCTTC
.	TRBV27	.	TRBJ2-7	CASSLPPGAEGYEQYF	TGTGCCAGCAGTTTACCCCCCGGCGCGGAGGGGTACGAGCAGTACTTC
.	TRBV5-8	TRBD1	TRBJ2-2	CASSLSGTGGRTGELFF	TGTGCCAGCAGCTTGTCCGGGACAGGGGGCCGGACCGGGGAGCTGTTTTTT
.	TRBV18	TRBD1	TRBJ2-7	CASSPSGTEAAYEQYF	TGTGCCAGCTCACCATCCGGGACAGAGGCCGCCTACGAGCAGTACTTC
few	TRBV7-2	.	TRBJ2-5	CASSLGGLIFGETQYF	TGTGCCAGCAGTTTGGGGGGGCTTATTTTCGGCGAGACCCAGTACTTC
.	TRBV9	TRBD1	TRBJ2-7	CASSPRGTGPFEQYF	TGTGCCAGCAGCCCAAGGGGGACAGGGCCATTCGAGCAGTACTTC
.	TRBV7-8	.	TRBJ1-6	CASSLARVNGNSPLHF	TGTGCCAGCAGCTTAGCGCGGGTCAACGGTAATTCACCCCTCCACTTT